Shown below are 9 T cell receptor beta chains from a single sample sequenced in a study of PD-L1 blockade in urothelial cancer. Clones were read by immunoSEQ multiplex PCR, and TCRdb kept only the in-frame ones, dropping some. The table shows 75,000 to 95,000 clones, with 70% to 90% occurring only once. Time point here: pretreatment peripheral blood. Specimen: PBMCs, collected around atezolizumab (anti-PD-L1) treatment. Source of these receptors: a middle-aged man with urothelial cancer.

In this sample, this clone turned up once. The chain carries TRBV19 and TRBJ1-2, with D possibly matching TRBD1 (6 bases). The CDR3 runs 15 residues. Germline V gene data show CDR1 as LNHDA and CDR2 as SQIVND (reference sequence). Trimming left V 8 bases short and J 8 bases short, with 24 bases between. As DNA, the CDR3 is TGTGCCAGTTCGCGGGGGGCGGACGGAACTATAGGCTACACCTTC. Amino acids: CASSRGADGTIGYTF. Full variable domain (remainder filled in from reference TRBV19 and TRBJ1-2): DGGITQSPKYLFRKEGQNVTLSCEQNLNHDAMYWYRQDPGQGLRLIYYSQIVNDFQKGDIAEGYSVSREKKESFPLTVTSAQKNPTAFYLCASSRGADGTIGYTFGSGTRLTVV.

This clone was picked up one time. The chain links TRBV10-3 to TRBJ2-7; possibly TRBD2 for D (5 bases). Trimming removed 4 bases at V and 0 bases at J, with 13 bases between. CDR1 is ENHRY, CDR2 SYGVKD, per germline. The CDR3 runs to 15 residues. CDR3 amino acids: CAISVGRGSSYEQYF. CDR3 sequence (DNA): TGTGCCATCAGTGTAGGGAGAGGAAGCTCCTACGAGCAGTACTTC.

This sequence joins TRBV4-1 and TRBJ1-5; a weak D match, TRBD1 (5 bases). The V gene lost 6 bases and the J gene lost 7 bases, with 13 bases spanning the gap. This CDR3 is built from 13 residues. CDR1 and CDR2 (germline): MGHRA, YSYEKL. Here the CDR3 reads CASSPTVDQPQHF. CDR3 nucleotide sequence: TGCGCCAGCAGTCCGACAGTGGACCAGCCCCAGCATTTT.

This clone came up a few times. The J gene is TRBJ2-1, the V gene TRBV9, with D possibly matching TRBD1 (5 bases). Trimming cost V 3 bases and J 3 bases, with 10 bases left between them. Germline loops: CDR1 SGDLS, CDR2 YYNGEE. The CDR3 spans 14 residues. Written as DNA, the CDR3 is TGTGCCAGCAGCGCACAGGACAACTACAATGAGCAGTTCTTC. This sequence encodes CASSAQDNYNEQFF.

The rearrangement uses TRBV27 and TRBJ2-7, with TRBD2 as a possible D gene (6 bases). The CDR3 is 14 amino acids. From germline, CDR1 is MNHEY and CDR2 SMNVEV (reference sequence). V was shortened by 2 bases and J by 5 bases, with 13 bases between the two germline ends. This chain's CDR3 is CASSLGRGRNEQYF. DNA of the CDR3: TGTGCCAGCAGTTTAGGGCGGGGCCGAAACGAGCAGTACTTC.

The V call is TRBV5-8, the J call TRBJ2-7, with 8 bases aligning to TRBD1. The CDR3 runs to 15 residues. With 3 bases clipped from V and 4 bases from J, the junction kept 9 bases outside the gene matches. The germline CDR1 and CDR2 sequences are SGHTS and YDEGEE. CDR3 in amino acids: CASSYTGTGGYEQYF. CDR3 coding DNA: TGTGCCAGCAGCTACACCGGGACAGGAGGTTACGAGCAGTACTTC.

The chain combines TRBV5-1 with TRBJ2-5; no reliable D call. The germline CDR1 and CDR2 sequences are SGHRS and YFSETQ. With 4 bases removed from V and 4 bases from J, the gap between germline ends came to 14 bases. The length of the CDR3 is 14 residues. CDR3 in amino acids: CASSPSGGLETQYF. The CDR3 coding sequence is TGCGCCAGCAGCCCTTCTGGCGGTTTAGAGACCCAGTACTTC.

For the CDR3, the DNA is TGTGCCAGTAGTATCCACGCCGGGGCTAGCGGGAAGAATGAGCAGTTCTTC. This translates into CASSIHAGASGKNEQFF. The genes are TRBV19 and TRBJ2-1, with 9 bases matching TRBD2. The length of the CDR3 is 17 residues. The junction had 13 bases not matched to a gene; V was cut back by 3 bases and J by 7 bases. Germline-derived CDR1 and CDR2 are LNHDA and SQIVND (reference sequence).

This chain connects TRBV28 to TRBJ2-2; D is possibly TRBD2 (6 bases). CDR1 MDHEN and CDR2 SYDVKM come from the germline V gene. The V gene lost 5 bases and the J gene lost 0 bases, with 16 bases spanning the gap. CDR3 length: 17 amino acids. CDR3 coding DNA: TGTGCCAGCAGTCACTCCGGGGCGGGGACGAACACCGGGGAGCTGTTTTTT. This codes for CASSHSGAGTNTGELFF.